The T cell receptor beta chain described here comes from a study of beta chain features in type 1 diabetes. Study conclusions and caveats: People with Type 1 diabetes carried modestly yet significantly shorter TCRB CDR3s in all four CD4+ subsets. The influence of HLA type on TCRB rearrangement stayed undetermined.

The V gene's germline CDR1 is MGHDK and CDR2 SYGVNS. The J segment lost 1 base and the V segment lost 5 bases, leaving 1 base of the junction unmatched. The CDR3 is 14 residues long. TCRB transcripts that were expressed got sequenced, as all of the isolated RNA had been reverse transcribed. Sequencing was performed with immunoSEQ multiplex PCR; in TCRdb, only in-frame clones are kept and a portion is missing. Of hundreds of thousands of clones listed, approximately 10% are singletons. This clone was counted only a few times. Its antigen is not identified. This rearrangement joins TRBV25-1 to TRBJ1-4; 7 bases line up with TRBD1. This TCR was sampled from a man aged 25-45 years with type 1 diabetes. Sequencing was performed on naive CD4+ T cells from blood. The CDR3 sequence is CASSPGGTNEKLFF. In DNA form, the CDR3 reads TGTGCCAGCAGTCCAGGGGGAACTAATGAAAAACTGTTTTTT. The full variable domain, rest sourced from reference TRBV25-1 and TRBJ1-4, is EADIYQTPRYLVIGTGKKITLECSQTMGHDKMYWYQQDPGMELHLIHYSYGVNSTEKGDLSSESTVSRIRTEHFPLTLESARPSHTSQYLCASSPGGTNEKLFFGSGTQLSVL.